The 21 T cell receptor beta chains below come from one sample, sequenced in a study of long-term antiretroviral therapy in people with HIV. Researchers report immunoSEQ v3.0 was run at survey level. Repertoires were generated with immunoSEQ multiplex PCR, while TCRdb's copy carries only in-frame clones and drops some. The sample includes roughly 21,000 clones, around 81% seen only once; the top ten take roughly 12%. The sequencing here drew on unsorted PBMCs, taken 0.1 years before starting antiretroviral therapy. The receptors come from a middle-aged man with HIV.

This sequence joins TRBV27 and TRBJ1-1, with D possibly being TRBD1 (5 bases). Germline CDR1 is MNHEY and CDR2 is SMNVEV (reference sequence). Trimming left V 7 bases short and J 1 base short, with 10 bases between. This CDR3 has 13 amino acids. The CDR3 DNA reads as TGTGCCAGCAAATGGCAGGGGAACACTGAAGCTTTCTTT. This gives the protein CASKWQGNTEAFF.

In this sample, this clone turned up once. V gene TRBV10-3 combines with J gene TRBJ2-7, with a possible D match to TRBD1 (6 bases). Germline V gene data show CDR1 as ENHRY and CDR2 as SYGVKD. Trimming shortened V by 8 bases and J by 6 bases, and 14 bases separated the two germline ends. The CDR3 extends over 12 amino acids. The CDR3 spells CAIAGTTAEQYF. DNA of the CDR3: TGTGCCATCGCCGGGACAACCGCCGAGCAGTACTTC.

This clone was found a few times. This sequence joins TRBV19 and TRBJ2-7; D unresolved. This CDR3 contains 14 residues. Trimming stripped 6 bases from V and 0 bases from J, with 12 bases between. CDR1 and CDR2 (germline): LNHDA, SQIVND (reference sequence). In DNA, the CDR3 is TGTGCCAGTAGCCCCAGTCTGAGCTCCTACGAGCAGTACTTC. It encodes CASSPSLSSYEQYF.

CDR3 in amino acids: CASSLAPEDTQYF. The CDR3, as DNA: TGCGCCAGCAGCTTGGCCCCAGAAGATACGCAGTATTTT. This rearrangement joins TRBV5-1 to TRBJ2-3; D gene unclear. Trimming cost V 0 bases and J 5 bases, with 7 bases left between them. This CDR3 contains 13 residues. Germline V gives CDR1 SGHRS, CDR2 YFSETQ.

The chain uses TRBV9 and TRBJ2-6, with 11 nucleotides matching TRBD1. Germline assignment: CDR1 SGDLS and CDR2 YYNGEE. V lost 4 bases and J lost 2; bases outside the gene matches: 5. CDR3 length equals 17 residues. Written as DNA, the CDR3 is TGTGCCAGCAGCATCGGACAGGGGGCCACTGGGGCCAACGTCCTGACTTTC. Encoded protein: CASSIGQGATGANVLTF. Combining the CDR3 with reference TRBV9 and TRBJ2-6 gives the whole variable domain DSGVTQTPKHLITATGQRVTLRCSPRSGDLSVYWYQQSLDQGLQFLIQYYNGEERAKGNILERFSAQQFPDLHSELNLSSLELGDSALYFCASSIGQGATGANVLTFGAGSRLTVL.

The chain has TRBV6-5 and TRBJ2-7; no firm D call. CDR3 length: 11 residues. V was cut by 6 bases and J by 2 bases, with 5 bases left in between. Germline assignment: CDR1 MNHEY and CDR2 SVGAGI. CDR3 in DNA: TGTGCCAGCAGGTCTACCTACGAGCAGTACTTC. It specifies CASRSTYEQYF.

V and J are TRBV18 and TRBJ1-5, with TRBD1 as a possible D gene (6 bases). Trimming took 2 bases from V and 5 from J, leaving 10 bases between them. Germline CDR1 and CDR2: KGHSH and LQKENI. There are 14 residues in the CDR3. The CDR3 here is CASSPENRDQPQHF. The CDR3 DNA reads TGTGCCAGCTCACCAGAGAACAGGGATCAGCCCCAGCATTTT.

The rearrangement links TRBV9 to TRBJ2-7, with unresolved D. Germline-derived CDR1 and CDR2 are SGDLS and YYNGEE. V was cut by 3 bases and J by 6 bases, with 16 bases left in between. The CDR3 consists of 14 residues. Here the CDR3 DNA reads TGTGCCAGCAGCGCTCGATCCACTGTTGGCGAGCAGTACTTC. This encodes CASSARSTVGEQYF. Drawing the rest from reference TRBV9 and TRBJ2-7, the complete variable domain is DSGVTQTPKHLITATGQRVTLRCSPRSGDLSVYWYQQSLDQGLQFLIQYYNGEERAKGNILERFSAQQFPDLHSELNLSSLELGDSALYFCASSARSTVGEQYFGPGTRLTVT.

This chain links TRBV4-3 with TRBJ2-2; 11 bases map to TRBD1. Germline V gene data show CDR1 as LGHNA and CDR2 as YSLEER. The CDR3 has 19 amino acids. The trim removed 4 bases at V and 2 bases at J, leaving 12 bases unmatched. As DNA, the CDR3 is TGCGCCAGCAGCCGGGGGACAGGGGGTAGAAGAACAAACACCGGGGAGCTGTTTTTT. It specifies CASSRGTGGRRTNTGELFF.

This clone showed up just once. This sequence joins TRBV6-5 and TRBJ1-2, with D unresolved. CDR1 is MNHEY, CDR2 SVGAGI, per germline. This CDR3 has 13 residues. Trimming removed 8 bases from V and 1 base from J, with 11 bases in between. The CDR3 protein is CASAGPFNYGYTF. The CDR3 DNA is TGTGCCAGCGCCGGGCCGTTTAACTATGGCTACACCTTC.

The sample holds a few counts of this clone. The chain is built from TRBV19 and TRBJ1-5; possible D gene TRBD1, 5 bases. V was clipped by 6 bases and J by 5 bases, with 17 bases between them. Germline lookup yields CDR1 LNHDA and CDR2 SQIVND (reference sequence). CDR3 size: 15 residues. The CDR3: CASSLRESWDQPQHF. The CDR3 coding sequence is TGTGCCAGTAGCCTCAGGGAGTCTTGGGATCAGCCCCAGCATTTT.

J is TRBJ2-2 and V is TRBV5-1; a weak D match, TRBD1 (5 bases). V was trimmed by 2 bases and J by 3 bases, leaving 14 bases between them. Germline CDR1 SGHRS, CDR2 YFSETQ. The CDR3 is made up of 16 amino acids. The CDR3 coding sequence is TGCGCCAGCAGCTTATTAAGGGCCAGGGACACCGGGGAGCTGTTTTTT. It encodes CASSLLRARDTGELFF.

The rearrangement uses TRBV5-6 and TRBJ1-2; D is uncertain. Germline V lookup: CDR1 SGHDT, CDR2 YYEEEE. V lost 0 bases to trimming and J lost 4 bases, with 10 bases between them. The CDR3 has 14 residues. Written as DNA, the CDR3 is TGTGCCAGCAGCTTGGGTGACACCCCCTATGGCTACACCTTC. The encoded protein is CASSLGDTPYGYTF.

The chain recombines TRBV28 with TRBJ2-5; either TRBD1 or TRBD2 may fit D (5 bases each). CDR3 length: 14 amino acids. CDR1 MDHEN and CDR2 SYDVKM come from the germline V gene. The V and J ends lost 1 base and 5 bases respectively, with 11 bases between them. For the CDR3, the DNA is TGTGCCAGCAGTTTATCTGGGGACGGGGAGACCCAGTACTTC. This translates into CASSLSGDGETQYF. Filled out from reference TRBV28 and TRBJ2-5, the complete variable domain reads DVKVTQSSRYLVKRTGEKVFLECVQDMDHENMFWYRQDPGLGLRLIYFSYDVKMKEKGDIPEGYSVSREKKERFSLILESASTNQTSMYLCASSLSGDGETQYFGPGTRLLVL.

This chain links TRBV19 with TRBJ2-1, with 11 bases identical to TRBD2. J lost 1 base, V lost 3 bases, and 5 bases had no gene match. The CDR3 runs 17 residues. Looked up from germline, CDR1 is LNHDA and CDR2 is SQIVND (reference sequence). The CDR3 DNA is TGTGCCAGTAGTATTAGCGGGAGGGCCTATTCCTACAATGAGCAGTTCTTC. Its translation: CASSISGRAYSYNEQFF.

The V gene is TRBV2, the J gene TRBJ1-1; possible D gene TRBD1, 5 bases. CDR1 and CDR2 from the germline V gene are SNHLY and FYNNEI. The CDR3 extends over 13 amino acids. Trimming took 8 bases from V and 4 from J, leaving 14 bases between them. The CDR3 loop is CASDRGLFTEAFF. Here the CDR3 DNA reads TGTGCCAGCGATAGGGGACTGTTCACTGAAGCTTTCTTT.

The chain links TRBV28 to TRBJ2-7; D gene uncertain. V gave up 5 bases and J gave up 3 bases, with 11 bases separating them. This CDR3 is built from 13 residues. Per germline, CDR1 MDHEN and CDR2 SYDVKM. The CDR3 protein is CASSTPVNYEQYF. DNA of the CDR3: TGTGCCAGCAGTACCCCGGTTAACTACGAGCAGTACTTC. Full variable domain (rest looked up from reference TRBV28 and TRBJ2-7): DVKVTQSSRYLVKRTGEKVFLECVQDMDHENMFWYRQDPGLGLRLIYFSYDVKMKEKGDIPEGYSVSREKKERFSLILESASTNQTSMYLCASSTPVNYEQYFGPGTRLTVT.

This clone came up once. The chain carries TRBV28 and TRBJ1-2; 12 bases are a match to TRBD1. The V gene's germline CDR1 is MDHEN and CDR2 SYDVKM. This CDR3 spans 17 amino acids. V gave up 6 bases and J gave up 5 bases; unmatched junction bases: 13. CDR3 region: CASSLPRGQGAEYGYTF. The CDR3 DNA follows: TGTGCCAGCAGCTTGCCCAGGGGACAGGGGGCAGAATATGGCTACACCTTC.

The gene calls are TRBV21-1 and TRBJ1-1; the table calls TRBD1, which could not be checked here. TRBV21-1 is given as a pseudogene. This CDR3 is built from 11 residues. The CDR3 loop reads CARSDRGKAFF. The CDR3 nucleotides read TGTGCCAGGTCGGACAGGGGAAAGGCTTTCTTT.

The chain links TRBV7-9 to TRBJ2-7; no definite D call. V was trimmed by 5 bases and J by 3 bases, leaving 11 bases between them. The CDR3 has 13 residues. Germline CDR1 SEHNR, CDR2 FQNEAQ (reference sequence). The CDR3 coding sequence is TGTGCCAGCAGCCTGGACGCCAGCTACGAGCAGTACTTC. This encodes CASSLDASYEQYF.

This chain links TRBV5-8 with TRBJ2-1, with 14 nucleotides matching TRBD2. This CDR3 contains 15 residues. The junction had 1 base not matched to a gene; V was cut back by 2 bases and J by 6 bases. CDR1 is SGHTS and CDR2 is YDEGEE in the germline V gene. This chain's CDR3 is CASSLGTSGSNEQFF. As DNA, the CDR3 is TGTGCCAGCAGCTTAGGGACTAGCGGGAGCAATGAGCAGTTCTTC.